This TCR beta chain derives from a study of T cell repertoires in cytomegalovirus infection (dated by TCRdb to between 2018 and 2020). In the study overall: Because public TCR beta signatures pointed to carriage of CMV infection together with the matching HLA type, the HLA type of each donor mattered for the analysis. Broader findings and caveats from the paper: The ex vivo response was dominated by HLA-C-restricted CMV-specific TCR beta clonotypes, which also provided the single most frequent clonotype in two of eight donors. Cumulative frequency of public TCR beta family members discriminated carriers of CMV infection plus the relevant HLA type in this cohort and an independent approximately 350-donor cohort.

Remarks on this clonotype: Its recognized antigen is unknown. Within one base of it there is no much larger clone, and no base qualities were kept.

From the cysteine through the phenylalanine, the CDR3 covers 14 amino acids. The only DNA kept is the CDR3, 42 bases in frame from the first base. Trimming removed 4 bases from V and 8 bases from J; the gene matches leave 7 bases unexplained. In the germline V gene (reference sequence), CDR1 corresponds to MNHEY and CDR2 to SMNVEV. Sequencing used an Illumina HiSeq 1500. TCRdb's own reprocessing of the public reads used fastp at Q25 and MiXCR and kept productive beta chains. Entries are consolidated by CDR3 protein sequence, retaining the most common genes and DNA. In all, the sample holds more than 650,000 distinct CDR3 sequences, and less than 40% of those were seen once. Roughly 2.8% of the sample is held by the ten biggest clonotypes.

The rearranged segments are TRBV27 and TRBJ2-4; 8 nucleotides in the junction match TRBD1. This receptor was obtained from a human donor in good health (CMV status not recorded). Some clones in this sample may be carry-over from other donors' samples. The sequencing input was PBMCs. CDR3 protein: CASSSRTGFDIQYF. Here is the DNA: TGTGCCAGCAGTTCTAGGACAGGGTTTGACATTCAGTACTTC.